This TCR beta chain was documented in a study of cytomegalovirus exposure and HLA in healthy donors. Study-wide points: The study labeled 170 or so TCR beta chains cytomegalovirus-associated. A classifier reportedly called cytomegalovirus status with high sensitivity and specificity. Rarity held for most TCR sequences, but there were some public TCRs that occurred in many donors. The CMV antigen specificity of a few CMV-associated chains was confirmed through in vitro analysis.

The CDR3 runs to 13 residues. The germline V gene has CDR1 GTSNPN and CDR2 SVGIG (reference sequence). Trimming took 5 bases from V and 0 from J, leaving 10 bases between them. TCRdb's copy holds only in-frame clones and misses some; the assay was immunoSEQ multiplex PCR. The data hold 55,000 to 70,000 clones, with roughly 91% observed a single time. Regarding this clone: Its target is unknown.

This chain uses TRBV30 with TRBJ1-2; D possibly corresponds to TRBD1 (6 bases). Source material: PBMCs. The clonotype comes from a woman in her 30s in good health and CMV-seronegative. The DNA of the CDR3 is TGTGCCTGGGCCGACAGGTCTAACTATGGCTACACCTTC. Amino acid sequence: CAWADRSNYGYTF.